The 15 T cell receptor beta chains below come from one sample, sequenced in a study of T cells after yellow fever vaccination. TCRdb processed the 5' RACE reads anew with MiXCR; each CDR3 protein has one entry. The table records fewer than 400,000 distinct CDR3 sequences, more than 5.5% of them present only once. The specimen was PBMCs, collected 5 days after the yellow fever booster vaccination. The receptors here all came from a young man who received the YFV17D yellow fever vaccine.

In its sample, this clonotype was seen a few times. The chain couples TRBV5-1 to TRBJ1-2, with D hard to call. V was trimmed by 4 bases and J by 6 bases, leaving 19 bases between them. CDR3 length: 15 amino acids. Germline-derived CDR1 and CDR2 are SGHRS and YFSETQ. For the CDR3, the DNA is TGCGCCAGCAGCCGAGAAGGACGCCTGGATGATGGCTACACCTTC. This codes for CASSREGRLDDGYTF. Based on the CDR3 plus reference TRBV5-1 and TRBJ1-2, the full variable domain is KAGVTQTPRYLIKTRGQQVTLSCSPISGHRSVSWYQQTPGQGLQFLFEYFSETQRNKGNFPGRFSGRQFSNSRSEMNVSTLELGDSALYLCASSREGRLDDGYTFGSGTRLTVV.

This clonotype was picked up many times. The V and J genes are TRBV29-1 and TRBJ2-3; D is possibly TRBD1 (6 bases). The CDR3 has 13 amino acids. Trimming stripped 6 bases from V and 0 bases from J, with 10 bases between. Germline V CDR1 and CDR2: SQVTM, ANQGSEA. The DNA of the CDR3 is TGCAGCGTAGCCGGGACAAGCACAGATACGCAGTATTTT. It yields the protein CSVAGTSTDTQYF.

At least ten counts were recorded for this clonotype. The gene calls are TRBV20-1 and TRBJ2-1; D remains unclear. There are 13 residues in the CDR3. Deletions cut 3 bases from V and 6 bases from J, with 12 bases between. CDR1 and CDR2 from the germline V gene are DFQATT and SNEGSKA (reference sequence). CDR3 protein: CSASAPDRNEQFF. The CDR3 nucleotides read TGCAGTGCTAGCGCCCCTGACCGCAATGAGCAGTTCTTC.

The chain combines TRBV5-1 with TRBJ2-1; D is possibly TRBD2 (5 bases). Trimming stripped 4 bases from V and 0 bases from J, with 20 bases between. The CDR3 has 18 amino acids. CDR1 is SGHRS, CDR2 YFSETQ, per germline. CDR3 DNA: TGCGCCAGCAGCGCTCCCGTCGGCCTAGCTGGCTCCTACAATGAGCAGTTCTTC. Translation gives CASSAPVGLAGSYNEQFF.

The chain recombines TRBV7-2 with TRBJ2-6; D gene ambiguous. There are 15 residues in the CDR3. With 4 bases removed from V and 0 bases from J, the gap between germline ends came to 7 bases. From germline, CDR1 is SGHTA and CDR2 FQGNSA. In DNA, the CDR3 is TGTGCCAGCAGCTCACAGATCTCTGGGGCCAACGTCCTGACTTTC. Protein sequence: CASSSQISGANVLTF.

This clonotype was counted ten times or more. V gene TRBV20-1 combines with J gene TRBJ2-1; 12 nucleotides match TRBD2. V shed 4 bases and J 0 bases; nucleotides not matched to a gene: 7. CDR1 DFQATT and CDR2 SNEGSKA come from the germline V gene (reference sequence). This CDR3 spans 17 amino acids. DNA of the CDR3: TGCAGTGCTACCGGACTAGCGGGGATAAGCTCCTACAATGAGCAGTTCTTC. Residues: CSATGLAGISSYNEQFF.

The chain combines TRBV20-1 with TRBJ2-1; 9 positions agree with TRBD1. Germline V gene lookup returns CDR1 DFQATT and CDR2 SNEGSKA (reference sequence). Trimming took 1 base from V and 6 from J; bases not matched to a gene: 10. This CDR3 is 16 amino acids long. The DNA for the CDR3 is TGCAGTGCTAGAGTCCCGGGACAGGGTTTATTCAATGAGCAGTTCTTC. Its translation: CSARVPGQGLFNEQFF.

There are a few counts of this clonotype. The chain recombines TRBV6-5 with TRBJ2-7; 10 bases are shared with TRBD2. This CDR3 is 18 amino acids long. J was trimmed by 1 base and V by 3 bases; bases with no gene match: 12. Per the germline V gene, CDR1 is MNHEY and CDR2 is SVGAGI. CDR3 coding DNA: TGTGCCAGCAGTTATCGACTAGCGGGCCTCGCCGGTTCCTACGAGCAGTACTTC. Its protein is CASSYRLAGLAGSYEQYF.

The sample holds a few counts of this clonotype. The CDR3 sequence is CASSLAGGWYEQYF. The CDR3 DNA reads as TGTGCCAGCAGCTTAGCGGGAGGGTGGTACGAGCAGTACTTC. V gene TRBV11-2 combines with J gene TRBJ2-7; 8 positions match TRBD2. CDR1 and CDR2 (germline): SGHAT, FQNNGV. The ends lost 1 base at V and 4 bases at J; junction bases unmatched: 3. The CDR3 loop spans 14 amino acids. The entire variable domain, with the rest obtained from reference TRBV11-2 and TRBJ2-7, is as follows: EAGVAQSPRYKIIEKRQSVAFWCNPISGHATLYWYQQILGQGPKLLIQFQNNGVVDDSQLPKDRFSAERLKGVDSTLKIQPAKLEDSAVYLCASSLAGGWYEQYFGPGTRLTVT.

The sample holds many counts of this clonotype. This sequence joins TRBV6-7 and TRBJ2-7; 14 nucleotides agree with TRBD2. TRBV6-7 is known as an ORF, though its function is uncertain. With 4 bases clipped from V and 1 base from J, the junction kept 0 bases outside the gene matches. The length of the CDR3 is 15 residues. The CDR3 DNA sequence: TGTGCCAGCAGTTGGACTAGCGGGAGGTCCTACGAGCAGTACTTC. Amino acids: CASSWTSGRSYEQYF.

This clonotype has ten or more counts. The gene calls are TRBV15 and TRBJ2-7; D is unresolved. CDR1 and CDR2 (germline): LNHNV, YYDKDF (reference sequence). The CDR3 runs to 14 residues. V was pared by 0 bases and J by 2 bases, with 8 bases between. CDR3 protein: CATSRDPVPYEQYF. In DNA form, the CDR3 reads TGTGCCACCAGCAGAGATCCTGTCCCCTACGAGCAGTACTTC.

This clonotype was detected ten times or more. The chain employs TRBV12-3 or TRBV12-4 and TRBJ2-2; D not certain. This CDR3 contains 14 residues. V lost 2 bases, J lost 4 bases, and 8 bases lay in between. DNA for the CDR3: TGTGCCAGCAGTTTACAGGTGCCCACCGGGGAGCTGTTTTTT. As protein: CASSLQVPTGELFF.

This clonotype showed up many times. This sequence joins TRBV20-1 and TRBJ2-1; no clear D. Germline assignment: CDR1 DFQATT and CDR2 SNEGSKA (reference sequence). CDR3 length: 8 amino acids. As DNA, the CDR3 is TGCAGCGCCAATGAGCAGTTCTTC. Its translation: CSANEQFF.

This clonotype was counted many times. The rearrangement links TRBV7-2 to TRBJ2-3; D gene ambiguous. There are 15 residues in the CDR3. V shed 2 bases and J shed 3 bases, with 12 bases lying between them. Germline values: CDR1 SGHTA, CDR2 FQGNSA. CDR3 coding DNA: TGTGCCAGCAGCTTATGGCTGCTTTCTACAGATACGCAGTATTTT. This gives the protein CASSLWLLSTDTQYF.

This clonotype was picked up a small number of times. V gene TRBV7-2 combines with J gene TRBJ2-7; 7 positions match TRBD1. Germline CDR1 reads SGHTA; CDR2 reads FQGNSA. V shed 2 bases and J 3 bases; nucleotides not matched to a gene: 7. This CDR3 is built from 15 residues. CDR3 coding DNA: TGTGCCAGCAGCTTAACCGGGACAGTGGACTACGAGCAGTACTTC. Protein sequence: CASSLTGTVDYEQYF.